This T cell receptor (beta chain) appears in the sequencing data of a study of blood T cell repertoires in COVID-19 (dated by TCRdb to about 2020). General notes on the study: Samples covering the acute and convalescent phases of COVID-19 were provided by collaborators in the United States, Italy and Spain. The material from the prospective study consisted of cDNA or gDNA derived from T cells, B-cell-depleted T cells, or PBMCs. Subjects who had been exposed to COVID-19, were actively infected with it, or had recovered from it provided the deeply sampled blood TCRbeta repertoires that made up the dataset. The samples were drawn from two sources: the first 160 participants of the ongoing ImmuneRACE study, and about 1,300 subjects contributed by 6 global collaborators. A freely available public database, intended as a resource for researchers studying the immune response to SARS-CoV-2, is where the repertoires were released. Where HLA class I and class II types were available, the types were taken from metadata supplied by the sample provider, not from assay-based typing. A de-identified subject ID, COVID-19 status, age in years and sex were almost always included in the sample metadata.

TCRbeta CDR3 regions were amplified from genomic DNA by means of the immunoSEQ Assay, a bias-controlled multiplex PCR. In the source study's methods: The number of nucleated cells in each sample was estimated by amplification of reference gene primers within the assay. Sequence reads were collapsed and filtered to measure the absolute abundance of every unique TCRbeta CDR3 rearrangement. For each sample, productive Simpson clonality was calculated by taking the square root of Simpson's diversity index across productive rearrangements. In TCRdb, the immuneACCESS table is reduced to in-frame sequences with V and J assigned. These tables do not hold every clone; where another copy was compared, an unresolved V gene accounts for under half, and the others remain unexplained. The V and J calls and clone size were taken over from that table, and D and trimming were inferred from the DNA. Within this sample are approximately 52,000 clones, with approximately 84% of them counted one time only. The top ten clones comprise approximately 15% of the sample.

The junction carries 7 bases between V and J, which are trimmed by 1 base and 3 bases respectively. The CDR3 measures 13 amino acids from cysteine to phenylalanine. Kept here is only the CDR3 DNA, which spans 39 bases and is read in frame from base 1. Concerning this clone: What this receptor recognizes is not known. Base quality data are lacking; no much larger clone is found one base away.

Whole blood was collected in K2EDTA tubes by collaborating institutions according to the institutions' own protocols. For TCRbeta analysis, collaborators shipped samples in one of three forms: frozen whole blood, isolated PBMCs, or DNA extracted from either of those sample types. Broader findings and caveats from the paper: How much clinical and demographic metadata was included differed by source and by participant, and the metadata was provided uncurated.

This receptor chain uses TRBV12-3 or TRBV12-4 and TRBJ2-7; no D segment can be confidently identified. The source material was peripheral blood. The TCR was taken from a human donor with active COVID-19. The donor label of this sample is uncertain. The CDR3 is CASSLGHLYEQYF. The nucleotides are TGTGCCAGCAGTTTAGGACATCTCTACGAGCAGTACTTC.